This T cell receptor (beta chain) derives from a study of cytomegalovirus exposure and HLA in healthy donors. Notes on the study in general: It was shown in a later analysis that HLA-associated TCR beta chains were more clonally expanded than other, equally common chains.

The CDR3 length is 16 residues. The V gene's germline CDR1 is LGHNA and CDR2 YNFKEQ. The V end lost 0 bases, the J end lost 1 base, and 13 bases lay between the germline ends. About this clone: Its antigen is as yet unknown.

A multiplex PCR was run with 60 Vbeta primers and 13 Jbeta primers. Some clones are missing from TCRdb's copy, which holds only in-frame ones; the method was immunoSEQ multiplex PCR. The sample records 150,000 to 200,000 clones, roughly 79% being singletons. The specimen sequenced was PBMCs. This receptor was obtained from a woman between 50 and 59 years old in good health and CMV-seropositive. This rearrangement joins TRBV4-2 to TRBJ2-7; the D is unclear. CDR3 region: CASSQDRVRSSYEQYF. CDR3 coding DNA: TGTGCCAGCAGCCAAGACAGAGTGAGGTCATCCTACGAGCAGTACTTC.